This passage covers 15 T cell receptor beta chains from one sample sequenced in a study of T cells in women clearing cervical HPV infection (dated by TCRdb to between 2017 and 2018). The receptor library was made with the immunoSEQ multiplex PCR assay. The table was pulled from immuneACCESS by TCRdb, which kept in-frame rearrangements only. Such tables lose some clones; where checked, under half of the loss comes from unresolved V genes, and the rest has no known cause. The table for this sample shows 30,000 or so clones. The leading ten clones occupy 3.5% to 4.5% of the sample. The sample was blood buffy coat. These receptor sequences come from a woman between 18 and 70 years old with a cervical HPV16 infection that either progressed to CIN3+ or cleared (not recorded which).

Comment on this clone: The CDR3 extends 3 residues past the end of the read, so its final part is completed from the germline J gene. The V and J genes are TRBV5-1 and TRBJ2-1, with 10 nucleotides matching TRBD2. CDR3 size: 15 residues. Germline CDR1 SGHRS, CDR2 YFSETQ. V shed 0 bases and J 8 bases; nucleotides not matched to a gene: 5. CDR3 bases read: TGCGCCAGCAGCTTGGGAGCGGGAGGGATCGATGAG. Translated, it gives CASSLGAGGIDE. The entire CDR3 protein reads CASSLGAGGIDEQFF.

About this clone itself: The read stops 3 residues short of the end of the CDR3; the missing end is completed from the germline J gene. This sequence joins TRBV5-5 and TRBJ2-1; 9 bases agree with TRBD2. The germline CDR1 and CDR2 sequences are SGHKS and YYEKEE (reference sequence). The CDR3 loop spans 15 amino acids. The V gene end was trimmed by 0 bases and the J gene end by 8 bases; junction bases not matched to a gene: 6. CDR3 DNA, as far as it was read: TGTGCCAGCAGCTTGGGAGTAGCGGGAGTGGATGAG. It specifies CASSLGVAGVDE. The entire CDR3 protein reads CASSLGVAGVDEQFF.

As regards this clone: The read stops 3 residues short of the end of the CDR3; the missing end is completed from the germline J gene. The chain is built from TRBV6-2 or TRBV6-3 and TRBJ2-7, with 11 bases that match TRBD2. Germline values: CDR1 MNHEY, CDR2 SVGEGT. This CDR3 is 15 amino acids long. The trim removed 5 bases at V and 0 bases at J, leaving 3 bases unmatched. CDR3 region: CASSRLAGSSYEQYF. The DNA read from the CDR3 is TGTGCCAGCAGTCGACTAGCGGGAAGCTCCTACGAG.

Details on this clone: The sequenced fragment ends 3 residues before the CDR3 boundary, so the rest is inferred from the germline J gene. This chain connects TRBV29-1 to TRBJ1-3, with 7 bases fitting TRBD1. The germline V gene encodes CDR1 SQVTM and CDR2 ANQGSEA. This CDR3 contains 13 residues. Trimming took 7 bases from V and 4 from J; bases not matched to a gene: 7. CDR3 protein: CSASTGSGNTIYF. The sequenced part of the CDR3 DNA is TGCAGCGCATCGACAGGGTCAGGAAACACC. The full variable domain, rest sourced from reference TRBV29-1 and TRBJ1-3, is SAVISQKPSRDICQRGTSLTIQCQVDSQVTMMFWYRQQPGQSLTLIATANQGSEATYESGFVIDKFPISRPNLTFSTLTVSNMSPEDSSIYLCSASTGSGNTIYFGEGSWLTVV.

Points on this clone: The CDR3 extends 3 residues past the end of the read, so its final part is completed from the germline J gene. The V gene is TRBV5-1, the J gene TRBJ2-7; D may be TRBD1 (6 bases). The CDR3 covers 16 residues. CDR1 and CDR2 (germline): SGHRS, YFSETQ. V was pared by 0 bases and J by 1 base, with 14 bases between. CDR3 protein: CASSLGGGFGSYEQYF. The sequenced CDR3 bases are TGCGCCAGCAGCTTGGGAGGGGGTTTCGGTTCCTACGAG.

Notes on this clone: The read stops 3 residues short of the end of the CDR3; the missing end is completed from the germline J gene. V usage is TRBV29-1 and J usage is TRBJ2-5, with D possibly TRBD2 on 5 matching bases. Trimming removed 3 bases at V and 5 bases at J, with 16 bases between. The CDR3 spans 14 residues. Germline values: CDR1 SQVTM, CDR2 ANQGSEA. The part of the CDR3 DNA that was read is TGCAGCGTTGATGTGGGCGGGTCTTGGGAGACC. Its protein product is CSVDVGGSWET. The whole CDR3 region reads CSVDVGGSWETQYF.

Remarks on this clone: The read ends 3 residues before the CDR3 terminus; that terminus is restored from the germline J gene. The chain recombines TRBV28 with TRBJ2-7; 11 bases fit TRBD1. The CDR3 is 18 residues long. Germline CDR1 reads MDHEN; CDR2 reads SYDVKM. Germline trimming cut 4 bases from V and 0 bases from J; bases unmatched to any gene: 11. The sequenced CDR3 bases are TGTGCCAGCAGTTCAACTGGGACAGGGGGGACTAGCTCCTACGAG. Translating gives CASSSTGTGGTSSYE. The entire CDR3 protein reads CASSSTGTGGTSSYEQYF.

As for this clone: The sequenced fragment ends 3 residues before the CDR3 boundary, so the rest is inferred from the germline J gene. The rearrangement links TRBV24-1 to TRBJ2-1, with 10 bases identical to TRBD2. After removal of 4 bases from V and 4 bases from J, the junction contained 6 bases not matched to a gene. The V gene's germline CDR1 is KGHDR and CDR2 SFDVKD. This CDR3 comprises 16 residues. The DNA read from the CDR3 is TGTGCCACCAGTGACGATCTAGCGGGGGCATACAATGAG. Its protein is CATSDDLAGAYNE. The full CDR3 sequence reads CATSDDLAGAYNEQFF.

As for this clone: Read sequence stops 3 residues before the CDR3 end, and the germline J gene provides the missing end. The gene calls are TRBV10-2 and TRBJ2-3, with TRBD2 matching 8 bases. CDR1 WSHSY and CDR2 SAAADI come from the germline V gene. This CDR3 contains 16 residues. The V gene end was trimmed by 8 bases and the J gene end by 5 bases; junction bases not matched to a gene: 15. CDR3 amino acids: CASWTPGGERGDTQYF. Partial CDR3 DNA: TGCGCCAGCTGGACCCCGGGAGGGGAGAGGGGAGATACG.

Comments on this clone: Coverage ceases 3 residues before the CDR3 finishes, and the germline J gene fills in the end. This chain connects TRBV9 to TRBJ2-1; D ambiguous. The CDR3 has 17 residues. Germline V gene sequence: CDR1 SGDLS, CDR2 YYNGEE. Deletions cut 4 bases from V and 0 bases from J, with 17 bases between. CDR3 sequence reads: CASSPRLAKSSYNEQFF. The CDR3 bases that were read are TGTGCCAGCAGCCCTCGTCTGGCCAAGAGCTCCTACAATGAG.

A word on this clone: Read sequence stops 3 residues before the CDR3 end, and the germline J gene provides the missing end. V and J are TRBV7-9 and TRBJ1-1, with TRBD1 as a possible D gene (5 bases). V was cut by 6 bases and J by 1 base, with 12 bases left in between. CDR3 length: 14 amino acids. CDR1 is SEHNR, CDR2 FQNEAQ, per germline (reference sequence). This CDR3 is CASSMEGWNTEAFF. CDR3 DNA, as far as it was read: TGTGCCAGCAGTATGGAGGGGTGGAACACTGAA. Full variable domain (remainder filled in from reference TRBV7-9 and TRBJ1-1): DTGVSQNPRHKITKRGQNVTFRCDPISEHNRLYWYRQTLGQGPEFLTYFQNEAQLEKSRLLSDRFSAERPKGSFSTLEIQRTEQGDSAMYLCASSMEGWNTEAFFGQGTRLTVV.

As for this clone: The CDR3 goes on 3 residues after the read ends, and that part is filled in from the germline J gene. This sequence joins TRBV5-1 and TRBJ2-1; the D gene is possibly TRBD1 (6 bases). Trimming pared 4 bases from V and 1 base from J, leaving 15 bases between. This CDR3 region has 16 residues. The germline gives CDR1 SGHRS, CDR2 YFSETQ. The CDR3 loop is CASSKGDIPSYNEQFF. The CDR3 bases that were read are TGCGCCAGCAGCAAGGGGGACATCCCATCCTACAATGAG.

About this clone itself: From the germline J gene comes the end of the CDR3, since the read stops 3 residues before it. The rearrangement links TRBV30 to TRBJ1-1, with D possibly being TRBD1 (6 bases). The CDR3 consists of 12 residues. Germline V lookup: CDR1 GTSNPN, CDR2 SVGIG (reference sequence). The sequenced CDR3 bases are TGTGCCTGGGGAGCCAACAGGGTGGTG. This gives the protein CAWGANRVV. In full, the CDR3 reads CAWGANRVVAFF.

Worth noting for this clone: The read ends 3 residues early relative to the CDR3; the germline J gene fills the gap. The chain recombines TRBV20-1 with TRBJ2-3; 10 bases are shared with TRBD2. This CDR3 spans 16 amino acids. Per the germline V gene, CDR1 is DFQATT and CDR2 is SNEGSKA (reference sequence). The V gene end was trimmed by 1 base and the J gene end by 3 bases; junction bases not matched to a gene: 7. The CDR3 bases that were read are TGCAGTGCTAGAGCTTTAGCGGGAGGCGGGACAGATACG. Its translation is CSARALAGGGTDT. The complete CDR3 protein is CSARALAGGGTDTQYF.

Points on this clone: The read ends 3 residues before the CDR3 terminus; that terminus is restored from the germline J gene. The rearrangement links TRBV2 to TRBJ2-5; TRBD2 matches 7 bases. Germline V lookup: CDR1 SNHLY, CDR2 FYNNEI. The CDR3 has 17 residues. V shed 4 bases, J shed 0 bases, and the junction held 11 bases outside the gene matches. CDR3 DNA, as far as it was read: TGTGCCAGCAGTGTAGGCCTAGCGGCCCCGTACCAAGAGACC. Its translation: CASSVGLAAPYQET. Given in full, the CDR3 is CASSVGLAAPYQETQYF.